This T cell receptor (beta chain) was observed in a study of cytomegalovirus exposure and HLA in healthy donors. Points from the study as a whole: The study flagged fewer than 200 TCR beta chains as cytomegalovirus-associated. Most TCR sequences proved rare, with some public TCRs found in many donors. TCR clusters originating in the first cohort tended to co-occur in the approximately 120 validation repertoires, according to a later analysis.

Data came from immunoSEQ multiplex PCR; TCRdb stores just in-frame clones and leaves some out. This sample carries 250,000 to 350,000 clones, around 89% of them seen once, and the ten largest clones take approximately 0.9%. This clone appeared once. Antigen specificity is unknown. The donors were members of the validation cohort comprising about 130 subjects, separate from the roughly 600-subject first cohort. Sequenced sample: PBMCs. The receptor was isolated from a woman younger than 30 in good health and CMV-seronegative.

The CDR3 reads CASSLTLSTEAFF. The CDR3 DNA sequence: TGTGCCAGCAGCTTAACGTTGAGCACTGAAGCTTTCTTT. V is TRBV11-2 and J is TRBJ1-1; no reliable D call. The CDR3 covers 13 residues. The germline V gene encodes CDR1 SGHAT and CDR2 FQNNGV. Trimming left V 2 bases short and J 4 bases short, with 8 bases between.